What follows are 32 T cell receptor beta chains derived from one specimen sequenced in a study of shared clonotypes between healthy human individuals. Naive CD8 cells comprised CD45RO-negative, CCR7-positively selected cells, excluding terminally differentiated effector memory CD45RA+ cells. Data came from immunoSEQ multiplex PCR; TCRdb stores just in-frame clones and leaves some out. The sample records about 1.9 million clones, 93% being singletons. The sample consisted of naive CD8+ T cells from PBMCs. Receptors originate from a man aged 18 to 29 in good health. Some clones in this sample may be carry-over from other donors' samples.

CDR3 sequence (DNA): TGTGCCAGCAGCCAAGATTATGGCGCGATGGAGACCCAGTACTTC. Residues: CASSQDYGAMETQYF. The V call is TRBV4-2, the J call TRBJ2-5, with D unresolved. Trimming left V 0 bases short and J 5 bases short, with 13 bases between. The CDR3 length is 15 residues. CDR1 LGHNA and CDR2 YNFKEQ come from the germline V gene.

The chain joins TRBV27 to TRBJ2-3, with D perhaps assigned TRBD1 or TRBD2 (5 bases each). V shed 3 bases and J shed 6 bases, with 22 bases lying between them. The germline V gene encodes CDR1 MNHEY and CDR2 SMNVEV (reference sequence). The CDR3 has 17 residues. The CDR3 here is CASSLGKFRGGWDTQYF. For the CDR3, the DNA is TGTGCCAGCAGTTTGGGGAAGTTTCGTGGGGGTTGGGATACGCAGTATTTT.

V and J are TRBV25-1 and TRBJ1-4; TRBD1 matches 9 bases. V shed 3 bases, J shed 5 bases, and the junction held 4 bases outside the gene matches. The CDR3 has 15 amino acids. Germline V gives CDR1 MGHDK, CDR2 SYGVNS. CDR3 sequence: CASSESTGGNEKLFF. CDR3 coding DNA: TGTGCCAGCAGTGAGTCGACAGGGGGGAATGAAAAACTGTTTTTT.

Concerning this clone itself: Different DNA sequences within this sample yield the same CDR3. The V call is TRBV4-1, the J call TRBJ1-2; no clear D gene. The V gene lost 0 bases and the J gene lost 2 bases, with 7 bases spanning the gap. Per germline, CDR1 MGHRA and CDR2 YSYEKL. The CDR3 totals 14 residues. CDR3 amino acids: CASSQDSSNYGYTF. The CDR3 nucleotides read TGCGCCAGCAGCCAAGACAGTTCCAACTATGGCTACACCTTC.

This rearrangement joins TRBV10-3 to TRBJ1-2; D may be TRBD1 (6 bases). The CDR3 covers 15 residues. V lost 4 bases and J 6 bases, leaving 18 bases between the germline ends. Germline V lookup: CDR1 ENHRY, CDR2 SYGVKD. The CDR3 bases are TGTGCCATCAGTGCCCGGGACAAAGTCCGAGATGGCTACACCTTC. This encodes CAISARDKVRDGYTF.

The chain has TRBV28 and TRBJ2-7, with D perhaps matching TRBD1 or TRBD2 (6 bases each). Germline lookup yields CDR1 MDHEN and CDR2 SYDVKM. This CDR3 has 15 residues. Trimming left V 3 bases short and J 2 bases short, with 14 bases between. CDR3 in amino acids: CASSFGGPLTYEQYF. Here the CDR3 DNA reads TGTGCCAGCAGTTTTGGGGGGCCCCTAACCTACGAGCAGTACTTC.

CDR3 bases: TGCAGCGTCGGGGGTGAAGGAGGGTTCAACGAGCAGTACTTC. Translated: CSVGGEGGFNEQYF. J is TRBJ2-7 and V is TRBV29-1; a possible D gene is TRBD2 (6 bases). This CDR3 has 14 residues. The germline gives CDR1 SQVTM, CDR2 ANQGSEA. The V end was cut by 6 bases, the J end by 5 bases, with 20 bases between.

The CDR3 spells CASSPRTGMETQYF. CDR3 nucleotides: TGTGCCAGCAGTCCGCGGACAGGTATGGAGACCCAGTACTTC. The chain has TRBV27 and TRBJ2-5, with TRBD1 identical over 7 bases. This CDR3 is built from 14 residues. V was clipped by 5 bases and J by 5 bases; unmatched bases: 8. Germline CDR1 and CDR2: MNHEY and SMNVEV (reference sequence).

The chain employs TRBV2 and TRBJ2-1; D may be TRBD1 or TRBD2 (6 bases each). Germline-derived CDR1 and CDR2 are SNHLY and FYNNEI. The CDR3 spans 15 residues. Trimming cost V 1 base and J 12 bases, with 19 bases left between them. In DNA form, the CDR3 reads TGTGCCAGCAGTGAAGTAGGGGGGCCGTCCTCCGGGCAGTTCTTC. Translation gives CASSEVGGPSSGQFF.

This chain connects TRBV11-3 to TRBJ2-4; D unresolved. Between the trimmed V and J ends, which lost 0 bases and 9 bases, there was a span of 12 bases. There are 14 residues in the CDR3. Per the germline V gene, CDR1 is SGHNT and CDR2 is YENEEA. The CDR3 loop reads CASSLDSRVGIQYF. Here the CDR3 DNA reads TGTGCCAGCAGCTTAGATAGTCGGGTCGGCATTCAGTACTTC. The whole variable domain, filled in from reference TRBV11-3 and TRBJ2-4, reads EAGVVQSPRYKIIEKKQPVAFWCNPISGHNTLYWYLQNLGQGPELLIRYENEEAVDDSQLPKDRFSAERLKGVDSTLKIQPAELGDSAVYLCASSLDSRVGIQYFGAGTRLSVL.

The gene calls are TRBV7-3 and TRBJ1-5; D is perhaps TRBD1 (5 bases). CDR1 and CDR2 (germline): SGHTA, FQGTGA. This CDR3 is 15 amino acids long. Trimming left V 4 bases short and J 4 bases short, with 14 bases between. The CDR3 sequence is CASSSGARENQPQHF. CDR3 nucleotide sequence: TGTGCCAGCAGCTCCGGGGCGAGGGAAAATCAGCCCCAGCATTTT.

This chain connects TRBV18 to TRBJ2-3; 12 bases match TRBD1. Germline V gives CDR1 KGHSH, CDR2 LQKENI. V trimming: 5 bases; J trimming: 5 bases; junction bases outside the gene matches: 8. The length of the CDR3 is 16 residues. The CDR3 DNA reads as TGTGCCAGCTCAACGACGGGACAGGGGGCGGGAGATACGCAGTATTTT. As protein: CASSTTGQGAGDTQYF.

A remark on this clone: Other DNA variants within this sample encode the same CDR3. The genes are TRBV7-2 and TRBJ1-3, with unresolved D. The CDR3 sequence is 15 residues long. The germline V and J ends were trimmed by 3 bases and 0 bases, with 9 bases remaining between them. Per the germline V gene, CDR1 is SGHTA and CDR2 is FQGNSA. This CDR3 is CASSLDGSSGNTIYF. The CDR3 DNA sequence: TGTGCCAGCAGCTTGGACGGCAGCTCTGGAAACACCATATATTTT.

The chain is built from TRBV28 and TRBJ1-1, with D maybe TRBD1 (6 bases). The CDR3 runs to 12 residues. The germline V and J ends were trimmed by 9 bases and 0 bases, with 8 bases remaining between them. The germline V gene has CDR1 MDHEN and CDR2 SYDVKM. Here the CDR3 DNA reads TGTGCCAGTGGACAGTTGAACACTGAAGCTTTCTTT. Protein product: CASGQLNTEAFF.

The gene calls are TRBV5-6 and TRBJ1-2, with TRBD1 identical over 9 bases. This CDR3 contains 13 residues. V shed 4 bases and J 6 bases; nucleotides not matched to a gene: 4. Germline V gene sequence: CDR1 SGHDT, CDR2 YYEEEE. CDR3 bases: TGTGCCAGCAGCCCTACAGGGGGCCATGGCTACACCTTC. Amino acids: CASSPTGGHGYTF. The entire variable domain, with the rest obtained from reference TRBV5-6 and TRBJ1-2, is as follows: DAGVTQSPTHLIKTRGQQVTLRCSPKSGHDTVSWYQQALGQGPQFIFQYYEEEERQRGNFPDRFSGHQFPNYSSELNVNALLLGDSALYLCASSPTGGHGYTFGSGTRLTVV.

The chain uses TRBV27 and TRBJ2-7; tentatively, D is TRBD2 (5 bases). Germline CDR1 reads MNHEY; CDR2 reads SMNVEV (reference sequence). The V end was cut by 3 bases, the J end by 5 bases, with 20 bases between. CDR3 size: 16 residues. The CDR3 loop is CASSFSTFGVSHEQYF. The CDR3 DNA sequence: TGTGCCAGCAGTTTTTCCACTTTCGGGGTCAGCCACGAGCAGTACTTC.

The chain joins TRBV11-1 to TRBJ2-5; D may match TRBD1 or TRBD2 (6 bases each). The CDR3 spans 16 residues. V was clipped by 5 bases and J by 7 bases, with 23 bases between them. The germline V gene has CDR1 SGHAT and CDR2 FQDESV (reference sequence). The CDR3 loop is CASSAQQGRGLRTQYF. In DNA, the CDR3 is TGTGCCAGCAGCGCACAGCAGGGTCGGGGGCTGAGGACCCAGTACTTC.

As concerns this clone: At one end, the junction sequence differs from germline, possibly due to a read error. The chain employs TRBV5-4 and TRBJ2-7, with unresolved D. Germline assignment: CDR1 SGHNT and CDR2 YYREEE (reference sequence). CDR3 size: 13 residues. Here the CDR3 reads CASSLVVSNEQYF. CDR3 sequence (DNA): TGTGCCAGCAGCTTGGTGGTCTCCAACGAGCAGTACTTC.

This clone was recorded once. The J gene is TRBJ2-3, the V gene TRBV27; D is unclear. V shed 5 bases and J shed 2 bases, with 8 bases lying between them. The CDR3 runs 13 residues. Germline V gene lookup returns CDR1 MNHEY and CDR2 SMNVEV (reference sequence). The chain's CDR3 is CASSLLNTDTQYF. The CDR3 DNA sequence: TGTGCCAGCAGTCTCCTGAACACAGATACGCAGTATTTT.

This CDR3 reads CASRDTDGQETQYF. The CDR3 coding sequence is TGTGCCAGCAGAGATACCGACGGACAAGAGACCCAGTACTTC. The rearrangement uses TRBV7-9 and TRBJ2-5; no firm D call. Per the germline V gene, CDR1 is SEHNR and CDR2 is FQNEAQ (reference sequence). This CDR3 is built from 14 residues. V gave up 6 bases and J gave up 2 bases, with 13 bases separating them.

The rearrangement joins TRBV21-1 to TRBJ1-2. TRBV21-1 is a pseudogene segment. This CDR3 contains 14 residues. CDR3 protein: CASSKATEKLCWAF. CDR3 DNA sequence: TGTGCCAGCAGCAAAGCGACCGAGAAACTATGTTGGGCCTTC.

The gene calls are TRBV6-5 and TRBJ2-1; D unclear. Germline values: CDR1 MNHEY, CDR2 SVGAGI. The CDR3 length is 13 residues. The V and J ends lost 11 bases and 0 bases respectively, with 11 bases between them. This chain's CDR3 is CACAFSSYNEQFF. DNA of the CDR3: TGTGCCTGCGCCTTCAGCTCCTACAATGAGCAGTTCTTC.

The chain links TRBV10-2 to TRBJ2-2; 9 positions agree with TRBD2. V was pared by 6 bases and J by 4 bases, with 6 bases of the junction left unmatched. Germline CDR1 reads WSHSY; CDR2 reads SAAADI. CDR3 length: 15 amino acids. The chain's CDR3 is CASRIAGVATGELFF. For the CDR3, the DNA is TGCGCCAGCAGAATAGCGGGAGTTGCCACCGGGGAGCTGTTTTTT.

The CDR3 nucleotides read TGCGCCAGCAGCCGGGGTTACGGCACCGGCTACGAGCAGTACTTC. Encoded protein: CASSRGYGTGYEQYF. The V call is TRBV5-1, the J call TRBJ2-7; weak D call: TRBD2 (5 bases). The length of the CDR3 is 15 residues. V lost 4 bases, J lost 3 bases, and 17 bases lay in between. Germline CDR1 reads SGHRS; CDR2 reads YFSETQ.

The chain uses TRBV27 and TRBJ1-1; weak D call: TRBD1 (5 bases). Germline V gene lookup returns CDR1 MNHEY and CDR2 SMNVEV (reference sequence). The V gene lost 2 bases and the J gene lost 0 bases, with 16 bases spanning the gap. CDR3 size: 17 residues. This CDR3 is CASSLISVRGVNTEAFF. CDR3 DNA: TGTGCCAGCAGTTTAATTAGCGTTCGGGGCGTGAACACTGAAGCTTTCTTT.

The V and J genes are TRBV4-2 and TRBJ2-3; TRBD2 agrees at 9 bases. Germline CDR1 reads LGHNA; CDR2 reads YNFKEQ. The V and J ends lost 0 bases and 3 bases, in that order; junction bases with no gene match: 4. The CDR3 length is 16 residues. CDR3 residues: CASSQDASGKTDTQYF. The CDR3 DNA reads as TGTGCCAGCAGCCAAGATGCTAGCGGGAAAACAGATACGCAGTATTTT.

The V and J genes are TRBV7-8 and TRBJ2-1; unclear D gene. Looked up from germline, CDR1 is SGHVS and CDR2 is FQNEAQ. V gave up 1 base and J gave up 8 bases, with 6 bases separating them. This CDR3 is 12 amino acids long. The CDR3 loop reads CASSLDQDEQFF. The CDR3 DNA sequence: TGTGCCAGCAGCTTAGACCAGGATGAGCAGTTCTTC.

The count of this clone is one. CDR3 sequence: CASRAGTLNTGELFF. The DNA of the CDR3 is TGTGCCAGCAGGGCCGGGACGCTGAACACCGGGGAGCTGTTTTTT. The chain is built from TRBV6-5 and TRBJ2-2; D tentatively reads TRBD1 or TRBD2 (5 bases each). The CDR3 sequence is 15 residues long. In germline, CDR1 is MNHEY, CDR2 SVGAGI. Trimming took off 6 bases at V and 1 base at J, with 12 bases between the two ends.

This clone occurred once. The CDR3 spells CSGRVSYNEQFF. DNA for the CDR3: TGCAGCGGGAGGGTTAGCTACAATGAGCAGTTCTTC. This chain uses TRBV29-1 with TRBJ2-1, with a tentative D call TRBD2 (6 bases). Trimming removed 7 bases at V and 3 bases at J, with 10 bases between. CDR1 SQVTM and CDR2 ANQGSEA come from the germline V gene. The length of the CDR3 is 12 residues.

The chain carries TRBV5-5 and TRBJ2-7; D ambiguous. V lost 2 bases and J 3 bases, leaving 12 bases between the germline ends. The CDR3 has 14 residues. Germline CDR1 and CDR2: SGHKS and YYEKEE (reference sequence). CDR3 region: CASSFREGIYEQYF. In DNA, the CDR3 is TGTGCCAGCAGCTTTAGGGAAGGGATCTACGAGCAGTACTTC.

J is TRBJ1-1 and V is TRBV28, with D possibly matching TRBD1 (5 bases). This CDR3 comprises 15 residues. Germline-derived CDR1 and CDR2 are MDHEN and SYDVKM. V lost 5 bases and J lost 1, with 14 bases in between. The CDR3 here is CASSPLRGPNTEAFF. As DNA, the CDR3 is TGTGCCAGCAGTCCCCTCCGGGGACCGAACACTGAAGCTTTCTTT.

The V and J genes are TRBV29-1 and TRBJ2-2; weak D call: TRBD1 (5 bases). Germline assignment: CDR1 SQVTM and CDR2 ANQGSEA. The CDR3 totals 14 residues. Trimming shortened V by 7 bases and J by 1 base, and 13 bases separated the two germline ends. CDR3 amino acids: CSAWGGENTGELFF. CDR3 sequence (DNA): TGCAGCGCGTGGGGCGGAGAGAACACCGGGGAGCTGTTTTTT.